This T cell receptor beta chain is from a study of blood T cell repertoires in COVID-19. Background on the study: From T cells, B-cell-depleted T cells, or PBMCs came the material, which was cDNA or gDNA.

Clones were read by immunoSEQ multiplex PCR, and TCRdb kept only the in-frame ones, dropping some. The sample consists of more than 350,000 clones, 88% of them appearing once. With 3 bases removed from V and 1 base from J, the gap between germline ends came to 12 bases. CDR3 length: 15 residues. Germline CDR1 LNHDA, CDR2 SQIVND (reference sequence). Assignment of participants to cohorts was predicated upon participant-reported clinical history. Contact with a PCR-confirmed or clinician-diagnosed COVID-19 case occurred within 2 weeks of entry. J is TRBJ1-1 and V is TRBV19; D unclear. The material sequenced was PBMCs or T cells enriched from blood (not recorded which). The receptor's source is a woman under 30 who had been exposed to COVID-19. The CDR3 spells CASSIVAAENTEAFF. CDR3 DNA sequence: TGTGCCAGTAGTATCGTGGCGGCCGAGAACACTGAAGCTTTCTTT.